The present T cell receptor beta chain was sequenced within a study of blood T cell repertoires in COVID-19. Sequenced by immunoSEQ multiplex PCR; TCRdb stores in-frame clones only, minus some. The data show over 200,000 clones, with around 86% seen just once and roughly 5% held by the top ten. This clone was counted a single time. V dropped 5 bases and J dropped 2 bases, with 16 bases sitting between them. CDR1 and CDR2 (germline): SNHLY, FYNNEI. The CDR3 length is 15 residues. What was sequenced was peripheral blood. The source is a human donor in a cohort sampled during active COVID-19. This chain uses TRBV2 with TRBJ2-7; D may be TRBD1 (5 bases). The DNA for the CDR3 is TGTGCCAGCAGTCCTCAGGGAACCCTTACCTACGAGCAGTACTTC. Translating gives CASSPQGTLTYEQYF.